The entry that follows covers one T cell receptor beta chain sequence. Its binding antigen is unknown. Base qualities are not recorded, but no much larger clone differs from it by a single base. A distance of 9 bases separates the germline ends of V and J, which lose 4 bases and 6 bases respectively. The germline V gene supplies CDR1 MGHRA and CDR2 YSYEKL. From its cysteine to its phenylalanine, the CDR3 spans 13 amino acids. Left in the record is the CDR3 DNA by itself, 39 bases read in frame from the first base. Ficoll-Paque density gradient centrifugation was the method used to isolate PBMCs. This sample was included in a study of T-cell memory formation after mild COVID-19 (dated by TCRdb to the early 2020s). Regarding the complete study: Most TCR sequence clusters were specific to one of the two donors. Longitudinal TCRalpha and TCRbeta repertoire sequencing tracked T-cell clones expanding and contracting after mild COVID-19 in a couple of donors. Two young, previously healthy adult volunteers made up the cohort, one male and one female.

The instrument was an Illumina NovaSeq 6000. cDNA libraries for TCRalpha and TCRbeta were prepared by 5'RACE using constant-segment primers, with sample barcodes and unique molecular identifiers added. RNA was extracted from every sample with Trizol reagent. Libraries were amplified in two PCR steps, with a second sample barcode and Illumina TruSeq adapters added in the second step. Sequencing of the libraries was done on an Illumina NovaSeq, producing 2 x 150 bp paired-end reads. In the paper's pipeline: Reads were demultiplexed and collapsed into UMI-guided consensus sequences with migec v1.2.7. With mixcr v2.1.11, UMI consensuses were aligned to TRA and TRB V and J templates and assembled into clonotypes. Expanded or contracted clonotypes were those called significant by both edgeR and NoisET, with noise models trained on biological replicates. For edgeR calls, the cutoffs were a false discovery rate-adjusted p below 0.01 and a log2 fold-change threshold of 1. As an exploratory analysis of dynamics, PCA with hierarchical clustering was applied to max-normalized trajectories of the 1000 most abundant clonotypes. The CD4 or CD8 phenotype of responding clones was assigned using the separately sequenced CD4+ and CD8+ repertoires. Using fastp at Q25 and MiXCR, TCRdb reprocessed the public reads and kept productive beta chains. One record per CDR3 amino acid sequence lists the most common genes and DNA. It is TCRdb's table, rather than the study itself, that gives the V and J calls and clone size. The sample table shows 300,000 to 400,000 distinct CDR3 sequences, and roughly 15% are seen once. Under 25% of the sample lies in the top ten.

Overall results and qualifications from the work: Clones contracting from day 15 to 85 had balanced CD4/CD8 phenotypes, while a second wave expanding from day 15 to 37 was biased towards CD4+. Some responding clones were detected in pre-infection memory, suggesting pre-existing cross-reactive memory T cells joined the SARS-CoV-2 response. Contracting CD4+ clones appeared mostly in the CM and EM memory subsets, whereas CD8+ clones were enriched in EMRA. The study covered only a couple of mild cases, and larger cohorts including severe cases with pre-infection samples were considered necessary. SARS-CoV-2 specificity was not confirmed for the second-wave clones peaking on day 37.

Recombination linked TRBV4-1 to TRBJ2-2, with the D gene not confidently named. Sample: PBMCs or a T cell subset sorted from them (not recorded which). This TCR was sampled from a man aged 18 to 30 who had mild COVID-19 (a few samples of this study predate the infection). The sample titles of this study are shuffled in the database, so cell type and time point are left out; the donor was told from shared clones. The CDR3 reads CASSLRSSGELFF. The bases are TGCGCCAGCAGCCTAAGGAGTTCCGGGGAGCTGTTTTTT.